Presented here are 23 T cell receptor beta chains from one specimen sequenced in a study of tumor and adjacent non-tumor tissue in lung cancer. Three rounds of nested PCR, following a modified ARM-PCR protocol, produced the TCRbeta library. TCRdb called the multiplex PCR reads again in MiXCR, with one record for every CDR3 protein. The data hold fewer than 120,000 distinct CDR3 sequences, with 84% observed a single time. This sample's RNA came from whole unsorted tissue. Sequenced material: lung tumor tissue. The receptors here all came from a man in his 70s with non-small cell lung cancer.

J is TRBJ2-4 and V is TRBV7-2; no clear D. Trimming cost V 1 base and J 3 bases, with 4 bases left between them. The germline V gene has CDR1 SGHTA and CDR2 FQGNSA. The CDR3 runs 13 residues. The CDR3 protein is CASSLGGKNIQYF. CDR3 coding DNA: TGTGCCAGCAGCTTAGGTGGCAAAAACATTCAGTACTTC.

In the case of this clonotype: Germline is not matched at one junction end, which may reflect a read error. The V call is TRBV6-6, the J call TRBJ2-5; the D gene is possibly TRBD2 (5 bases). This CDR3 has 14 residues. Germline V gene lookup returns CDR1 MNHNY and CDR2 SVGAGI (reference sequence). The CDR3 region has the DNA TGTACCAGCAGTTTCGGGATGCCACAAGAGACCCAGTACTTC. As protein: CTSSFGMPQETQYF.

As concerns this clonotype: One junction end disagrees with the germline gene, perhaps due to a read error. This chain uses TRBV4-3 with TRBJ2-3; TRBD2 might be the D (5 bases). This CDR3 is built from 14 residues. Germline lookup yields CDR1 LGHNA and CDR2 YSLEER. The CDR3 coding sequence is TGTGCCAGCAACCAAGAAACTAGAGCAGATACGCAGTATTTT. As protein: CASNQETRADTQYF.

Remarks on this clonotype: The junction departs from the called germline gene at one end, perhaps through a read error. The chain combines TRBV20-1 with TRBJ1-5; D is perhaps TRBD1 (6 bases). The J call may be mistaken, given a closer DNA end match to TRBJ2-3. This CDR3 has 14 residues. The V gene's germline CDR1 is DFQATT and CDR2 SNEGSKA (reference sequence). The CDR3 sequence is CNAQMPGDNQPQYF. The DNA for the CDR3 is TGTAATGCTCAAATGCCCGGGGACAATCAGCCCCAGTATTTT.

This clonotype was counted once. The V and J genes are TRBV5-4 and TRBJ2-1; 7 nucleotides agree with TRBD2. V shed 2 bases, J shed 7 bases, and the junction held 9 bases outside the gene matches. The CDR3 has 15 residues. Germline V lookup: CDR1 SGHNT, CDR2 YYREEE (reference sequence). The CDR3: CASSFGGREGNEQFF. The CDR3 DNA is TGTGCCAGCAGCTTTGGTGGCAGGGAGGGTAATGAGCAGTTCTTC.

As for this clonotype: The conserved phenylalanine or tryptophan is not found at the CDR3 terminus, so this likely reflects a read error. No DNA is shown, since the ends of the CDR3 on it are uncertain; the CDR3 is the one TCRdb lists. The chain has TRBV11-2 and TRBJ1-4. The CDR3 numbers 15 amino acids, ends counted. Looked up from germline, CDR1 is SGHAT and CDR2 is FQNNGV. The CDR3 protein is CASSRSGTSNEKPFI.

To note about this clonotype: Because it lacks the conserved phenylalanine or tryptophan at the end, this CDR3 is likely a read error. The gene calls are TRBV5-6 and TRBJ1-2; 9 bases align to TRBD1. With V trimmed by 4 bases and J by 3 bases, 13 bases remained unmatched. Per the germline V gene, CDR1 is SGHDT and CDR2 is YYEEEE. The CDR3 is made up of 17 amino acids. The CDR3 nucleotides read TGTGCCAGCAGCCTCAGGGACAGGGATCGCCCTTACTATGGCTACACCCTC. Protein sequence: CASSLRDRDRPYYGYTL.

This clonotype was counted once. J is TRBJ2-5 and V is TRBV4-1, with TRBD1 matching 8 bases. J was trimmed by 7 bases and V by 8 bases; bases with no gene match: 15. The CDR3 has 15 residues. In germline, CDR1 is MGHRA, CDR2 YSYEKL. DNA for the CDR3: TGCGCCAGCGGACAGGGACTCGGAGGCTTGTGGACCCAGTACTTC. It encodes CASGQGLGGLWTQYF.

This clonotype was found a few times. A much larger clone is a single base away; this may be a read error. The gene calls are TRBV28 and TRBJ1-4, with D maybe TRBD1 (5 bases). This CDR3 comprises 14 residues. Germline CDR1 reads MDHEN; CDR2 reads SYDVKM. V was shortened by 4 bases and J by 8 bases, with 14 bases between the two germline ends. The CDR3 here is CASSWTRELEKLFF. The CDR3 bases are TGTGCCAGCAGTTGGACAAGGGAATTGGAAAAACTGTTTTTT.

This clonotype has just a few counts. The junction shows a germline mismatch at one end, possibly a read error. This sequence joins TRBV5-1 and TRBJ2-7; 12 bases are shared with TRBD1. Germline values: CDR1 SGHRS, CDR2 YFSETQ. The CDR3 totals 14 residues. CDR3 coding DNA: TGCGCCAGTAGCTTGGGACAGGGGGCCTACGAGCACTACTTC. Its translation: CASSLGQGAYEHYF.

Note on this clonotype: An end of the junction differs from the germline gene, which may be a read error. CDR3 DNA sequence: TGTACCAGCAGCTTATACCCTATGGGGCCCTACGAGCAGTACTTC. This gives the protein CTSSLYPMGPYEQYF. V is TRBV11-2 and J is TRBJ2-7; D may be TRBD1 (5 bases). Germline CDR1 is SGHAT and CDR2 is FQNNGV. CDR3 size: 15 residues.

With regard to this clonotype: It is likely a read error, because the conserved phenylalanine at the end of the CDR3 is missing. The rearrangement joins TRBV6-1 to TRBJ2-1, with D possibly called TRBD1 or TRBD2 (5 bases each). The CDR3 length is 15 residues. Germline lookup yields CDR1 MNHNS and CDR2 SASEGT. V lost 6 bases, J lost 9 bases, and 21 bases lay in between. The CDR3 region has the DNA TGTGCCAGCAGCGATCCCGGGGCAGGGAGAGGTGAGCAGTTCGTC. Protein product: CASSDPGAGRGEQFV.

A word on this clonotype: At one boundary the junction diverges from the germline segment, which might be a read error. This sequence joins TRBV28 and TRBJ1-2; no definite D call. The length of the CDR3 is 12 residues. The germline CDR1 and CDR2 sequences are MDHEN and SYDVKM. The CDR3 is CASSISPRGYSF. CDR3 coding DNA: TGTGCCAGCAGTATATCGCCCCGGGGATACAGCTTC.

The gene calls are TRBV29-1 and TRBJ2-3; TRBD1 is a possible D gene (7 bases). The CDR3 runs to 14 residues. CDR1 and CDR2 (germline): SQVTM, ANQGSEA. With 3 bases removed from V and 6 bases from J, the gap between germline ends came to 16 bases. The CDR3 DNA is TGCAGCGTTGATGGTTCATCAGGGGGGGATACGCAGTATTTT. It translates to CSVDGSSGGDTQYF.

Remarks on this clonotype: At one of its ends the junction is not consistent with the germline gene, which may arise from a read error. The V and J genes are TRBV6-6 and TRBJ2-3; D may be TRBD2 (6 bases). This CDR3 region has 15 residues. The germline V gene has CDR1 MNHNY and CDR2 SVGAGI (reference sequence). The CDR3 spells CGSTGRESSSDTQYF. DNA for the CDR3: TGTGGCAGCACCGGTCGGGAGTCTAGCTCAGATACGCAGTATTTT.

As concerns this clonotype: The junction departs from the called germline gene at one end, perhaps through a read error. This chain links TRBV6-1 with TRBJ1-2; TRBD1 agrees at 7 bases. This CDR3 contains 13 residues. Looked up from germline, CDR1 is MNHNS and CDR2 is SASEGT. The CDR3 nucleotides read TGTGCCGGCAGTGAAGCCAGGGGGTTTGACTACACCTTC. Protein sequence: CAGSEARGFDYTF.

The rearrangement joins TRBV6-2 or TRBV6-3 to TRBJ1-1; possibly TRBD1 for D (6 bases). The V gene's germline CDR1 is MNHEY and CDR2 SVGEGT. Trimming took off 5 bases at V and 10 bases at J, with 23 bases between the two ends. The CDR3 sequence is 15 residues long. The CDR3 loop is CASSNTGHRREGAFF. CDR3 nucleotides: TGTGCCAGCAGTAACACGGGACATCGAAGGGAGGGAGCTTTCTTT.

Remarks on this clonotype: The junction departs from the called germline gene at one end, perhaps through a read error. The chain is built from TRBV6-5 and TRBJ2-1, with D perhaps TRBD2 (6 bases). Germline V gene data show CDR1 as MNHEY and CDR2 as SVGAGI. This CDR3 is 15 amino acids long. CDR3 region: CANSTRSGRFNEQIF. The CDR3 region has the DNA TGTGCCAACAGTACGAGGTCAGGGAGGTTCAATGAGCAGATCTTC.

Points on this clonotype: This may arise from a read error, as a much more abundant clone is one base away. V is TRBV2 and J is TRBJ2-7; D tentatively reads TRBD1 or TRBD2 (6 bases each). The CDR3 covers 16 residues. Looked up from germline, CDR1 is SNHLY and CDR2 is FYNNEI. The chain's CDR3 is CASSGGFGKGGGEHYF. The CDR3 nucleotides read TGTGCCAGCAGTGGGGGGTTTGGAAAGGGGGGCGGCGAGCATTACTTC.

About this clonotype: It may be a read error: a sequence one base away is much more abundant. The gene calls are TRBV7-8 and TRBJ2-5, with 7 bases that match TRBD2. This CDR3 is 18 amino acids long. Germline values: CDR1 SGHVS, CDR2 FQNEAQ. V lost 4 bases to trimming and J lost 9 bases; unmatched junction nucleotides: 23. Written as DNA, the CDR3 is TGTGCCAGCAGCTCCACCGCTACAAGGGGAGGGTCCAAGTTTTCCCAGTACTTC. Amino acid sequence: CASSSTATRGGSKFSQYF.

Notes on this clonotype: An end of the junction does not agree with germline; a read error may underlie this. The J gene is TRBJ2-3, the V gene TRBV11-2; D not certain. CDR3 length: 13 amino acids. Looked up from germline, CDR1 is SGHAT and CDR2 is FQNNGV. The CDR3 bases are TGTACCACGTCTGGTCGGACCACAGAAACGCAGTATTTT. It yields the protein CTTSGRTTETQYF. Complete variable domain (other parts from reference TRBV11-2 and TRBJ2-3): EAGVAQSPRYKIIEKRQSVAFWCNPISGHATLYWYQQILGQGPKLLIQFQNNGVVDDSQLPKDRFSAERLKGVDSTLKIQPAKLEDSAVYLCTTSGRTTETQYFGPGTRLTVL.

A remark on this clonotype: A much larger clone is a single base away; this may be a read error. The chain joins TRBV18 to TRBJ2-4; D might be TRBD1 (6 bases). This CDR3 is built from 17 residues. Germline V gives CDR1 KGHSH, CDR2 LQKENI. The CDR3 protein is CASTPSSGAGAKNIQYF. The CDR3 region has the DNA TGTGCCAGCACACCATCTTCAGGGGCAGGGGCCAAAAACATTCAGTACTTC.

About this clonotype itself: The junction departs from germline at one end; a sequencing error may be responsible. In DNA, the CDR3 is TGCCGCGTCTGCGGACAGGGAACTAAAACTGAGGCTTTCTTT. It specifies CRVCGQGTKTEAFF. The chain recombines TRBV29-1 with TRBJ1-1; 8 nucleotides agree with TRBD1. The germline CDR1 and CDR2 sequences are SQVTM and ANQGSEA. The CDR3 has 14 amino acids.